These 9 T cell receptor beta chains share one sample of origin, sequenced in a study of T cells in Graves' hyperthyroidism and ophthalmopathy. The source material, RNA transcripts, was used to amplify TCR beta CDR3 regions. RT-PCR in the first round (using the HTBI primer set) targeted the TCR CDR3. TCRdb redid the calling of the multiplex PCR reads with MiXCR, one entry per CDR3 protein. The sample has nearly 600,000 distinct CDR3 sequences; approximately 15% are singletons. Material for sequencing was blood. The receptors originated from a woman in her late teens or twenties with Graves' ophthalmopathy.

This clonotype was observed a handful of times. The chain links TRBV10-3 to TRBJ2-1, with TRBD2 matching over 13 bases. The CDR3 extends over 17 amino acids. Germline lookup yields CDR1 ENHRY and CDR2 SYGVKD. V was clipped by 5 bases and J by 4 bases; unmatched bases: 8. CDR3 in amino acids: CAISFGLAGASYNEQFF. CDR3 nucleotide sequence: TGTGCCATCAGTTTCGGACTAGCGGGAGCGAGTTACAATGAGCAGTTCTTC.

The chain is built from TRBV14 and TRBJ2-1; either TRBD1 or TRBD2 may fit D (5 bases each). This CDR3 contains 16 residues. Trimming pared 4 bases from V and 6 bases from J, leaving 19 bases between. The germline gives CDR1 SGHDN, CDR2 FVKESK. The DNA of the CDR3 is TGTGCCAGCAGCCCCTATCGGGACCCCACCCTCAATGAGCAGTTCTTC. Translating gives CASSPYRDPTLNEQFF.

This clonotype was observed many times. CDR3 bases: TGTGCCAGTAGCGGACAGGGGACCTCTGAAGCTTTCTTT. Amino acid sequence: CASSGQGTSEAFF. The chain has TRBV19 and TRBJ1-1; 9 bases match TRBD1. V dropped 6 bases and J dropped 6; count of bases not matched to a gene: 5. Per the germline V gene, CDR1 is LNHDA and CDR2 is SQIVND (reference sequence). This CDR3 has 13 amino acids.

At least ten counts were recorded for this clonotype. This chain uses TRBV2 with TRBJ2-1, with a possible D match to TRBD2 (6 bases). The V gene's germline CDR1 is SNHLY and CDR2 FYNNEI. The V and J ends lost 6 bases and 3 bases respectively, with 12 bases between them. The CDR3 has 14 residues. DNA for the CDR3: TGTGCCAGCAGGACTATTAGCGGCTACAATGAGCAGTTCTTC. Translated, it gives CASRTISGYNEQFF. The full variable domain, with the rest looked up from reference TRBV2 and TRBJ2-1, is EPEVTQTPSHQVTQMGQEVILRCVPISNHLYFYWYRQILGQKVEFLVSFYNNEISEKSEIFDDQFSVERPDGSNFTLKIRSTKLEDSAMYFCASRTISGYNEQFFGPGTRLTVL.

This clonotype was observed at least ten times. J is TRBJ2-5 and V is TRBV27; 8 bases agree with TRBD2. Trimming removed 0 bases from V and 1 base from J; junction bases left unmatched: 7. This CDR3 contains 17 residues. Germline V gene lookup returns CDR1 MNHEY and CDR2 SMNVEV (reference sequence). CDR3 sequence (DNA): TGTGCCAGCAGTTTATCGCGGCGGGAGGTTTCCCAAGAGACCCAGTACTTC. It codes for CASSLSRREVSQETQYF.

This clonotype showed up many times. The chain couples TRBV6-2 or TRBV6-3 to TRBJ1-1; no firm D call. V lost 3 bases and J lost 1, with 12 bases in between. Germline assignment: CDR1 MNHEY and CDR2 SVGEGT. CDR3 length: 15 residues. DNA of the CDR3: TGTGCCAGCAGTTATCCCCGGGTGGGGAACACTGAAGCTTTCTTT. Translated: CASSYPRVGNTEAFF.

This clonotype was seen many times. The genes are TRBV7-2 and TRBJ2-7, with TRBD1 as a possible D gene (6 bases). The germline V gene encodes CDR1 SGHTA and CDR2 FQGNSA. V dropped 1 base and J dropped 5 bases, with 15 bases sitting between them. The CDR3 extends over 15 amino acids. The CDR3 sequence: CASSLEGRGVHEQYF. The DNA of the CDR3 is TGTGCCAGCAGCTTAGAGGGCAGGGGTGTGCACGAGCAGTACTTC.

This clonotype was counted many times. The chain couples TRBV28 to TRBJ2-7; the match to TRBD1 covers 11 bases. The trim removed 11 bases at V and 1 base at J, leaving 16 bases unmatched. This CDR3 contains 17 residues. CDR1 and CDR2 from the germline V gene are MDHEN and SYDVKM. The CDR3 sequence: CASHGDRGFGRSYEQYF. In DNA form, the CDR3 reads TGTGCCTCACATGGGGACAGGGGGTTTGGGAGGTCCTACGAGCAGTACTTC.

This clonotype came up many times. The rearrangement uses TRBV11-2 and TRBJ2-2; a possible D gene is TRBD2 (5 bases). Germline V gene data show CDR1 as SGHAT and CDR2 as FQNNGV. V gave up 4 bases and J gave up 4 bases, with 10 bases separating them. CDR3 length: 14 amino acids. The CDR3 loop reads CASSSSLATGELFF. CDR3 nucleotides: TGTGCCAGCAGCTCATCTCTAGCCACCGGGGAGCTGTTTTTT.